This section outlines one TCR beta chain sequence together with its context. Unmatched junction bases numbered 13, after V lost 5 bases and J lost 7 bases. This CDR3 is 17 amino acids long. The germline gives CDR1 SGHTA, CDR2 FQGNSA. These data originate in a study of cytomegalovirus exposure and HLA in healthy donors. The PCR had 60 Vbeta and 13 Jbeta primers. Assay used: immunoSEQ multiplex PCR; TCRdb lists only in-frame clones, some missing. The sample lists 130,000 to 150,000 clones, roughly 82% occurring once. The chain couples TRBV7-2 to TRBJ1-4; 10 nucleotides agree with TRBD1. This clonotype was obtained from a male donor in good health and CMV-seronegative. Material: PBMCs. Written as DNA, the CDR3 is TGTGCCAGCAGCGCCCGGACAGGGGGACCCGGCCTTGAAAAACTGTTTTTT. Protein product: CASSARTGGPGLEKLFF.